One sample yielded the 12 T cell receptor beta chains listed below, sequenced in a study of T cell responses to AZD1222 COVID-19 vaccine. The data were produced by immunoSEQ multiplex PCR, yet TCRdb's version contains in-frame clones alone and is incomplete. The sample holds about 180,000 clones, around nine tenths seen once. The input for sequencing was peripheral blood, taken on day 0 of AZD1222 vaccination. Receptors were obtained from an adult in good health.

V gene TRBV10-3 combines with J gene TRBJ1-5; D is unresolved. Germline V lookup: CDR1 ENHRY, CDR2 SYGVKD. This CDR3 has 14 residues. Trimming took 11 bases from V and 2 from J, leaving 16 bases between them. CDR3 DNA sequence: TGTGCCTCCTCTTGGGCGGAGGGCAATCAGCCCCAGCATTTT. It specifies CASSWAEGNQPQHF.

The CDR3 sequence is CASSSGLAGVRETQYF. CDR3 bases: TGTGCCAGCAGCTCCGGACTAGCGGGAGTTAGAGAGACCCAGTACTTC. V and J are TRBV5-4 and TRBJ2-5; 13 bases fit TRBD2. J was trimmed by 4 bases and V by 3 bases; bases with no gene match: 6. This CDR3 region has 16 residues. CDR1 and CDR2 (germline): SGHNT, YYREEE (reference sequence).

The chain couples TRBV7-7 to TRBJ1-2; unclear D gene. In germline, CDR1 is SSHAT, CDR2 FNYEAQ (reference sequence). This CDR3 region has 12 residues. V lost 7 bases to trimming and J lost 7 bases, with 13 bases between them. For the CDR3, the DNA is TGTGCCAGCAATGCCAGGAGAGGTGGCTACACCTTC. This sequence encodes CASNARRGGYTF.

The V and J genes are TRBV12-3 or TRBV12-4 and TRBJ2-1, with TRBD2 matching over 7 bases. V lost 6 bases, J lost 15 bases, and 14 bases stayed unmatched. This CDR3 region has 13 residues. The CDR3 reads CASSPLVVGGLFF. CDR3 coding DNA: TGTGCCAGCAGCCCTCTGGTGGTGGGAGGGCTGTTCTTC.

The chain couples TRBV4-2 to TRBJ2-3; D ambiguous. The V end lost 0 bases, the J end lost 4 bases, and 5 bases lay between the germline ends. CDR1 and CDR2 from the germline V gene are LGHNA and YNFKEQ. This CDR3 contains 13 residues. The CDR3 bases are TGTGCCAGCAGCCAAGACCCCGCAGATACGCAGTATTTT. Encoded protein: CASSQDPADTQYF.

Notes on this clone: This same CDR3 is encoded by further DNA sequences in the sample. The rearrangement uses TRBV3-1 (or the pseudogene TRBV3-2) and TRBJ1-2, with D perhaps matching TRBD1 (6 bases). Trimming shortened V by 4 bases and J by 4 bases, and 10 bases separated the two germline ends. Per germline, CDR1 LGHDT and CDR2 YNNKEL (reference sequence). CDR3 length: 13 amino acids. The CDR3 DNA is TGTGCCAGCAGCCCCGGACAGTTCTATGGCTACACCTTC. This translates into CASSPGQFYGYTF.

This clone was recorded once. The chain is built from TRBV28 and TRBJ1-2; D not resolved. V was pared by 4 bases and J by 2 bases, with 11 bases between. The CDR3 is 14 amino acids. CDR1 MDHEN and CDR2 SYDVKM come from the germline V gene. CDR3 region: CASSSPSENYGYTF. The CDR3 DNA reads TGTGCCAGCAGTTCCCCCTCGGAGAACTATGGCTACACCTTC.

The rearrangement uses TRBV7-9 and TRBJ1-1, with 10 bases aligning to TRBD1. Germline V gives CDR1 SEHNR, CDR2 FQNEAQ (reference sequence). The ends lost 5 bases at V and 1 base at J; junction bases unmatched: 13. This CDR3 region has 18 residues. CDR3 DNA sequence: TGTGCCAGCAGCCCACGGGACAGGGGAAGGGTGGGGAACACTGAAGCTTTCTTT. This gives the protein CASSPRDRGRVGNTEAFF.

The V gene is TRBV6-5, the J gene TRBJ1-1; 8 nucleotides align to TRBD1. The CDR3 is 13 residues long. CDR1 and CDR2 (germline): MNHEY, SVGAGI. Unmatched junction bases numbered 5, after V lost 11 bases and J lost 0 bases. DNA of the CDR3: TGTGCCGCAGGGACAGGTATGAACACTGAAGCTTTCTTT. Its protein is CAAGTGMNTEAFF.

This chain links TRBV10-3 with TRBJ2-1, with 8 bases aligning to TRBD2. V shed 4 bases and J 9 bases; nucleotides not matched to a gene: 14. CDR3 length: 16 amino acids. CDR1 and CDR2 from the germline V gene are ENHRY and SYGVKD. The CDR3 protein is CAISGSTREGFSEQFF. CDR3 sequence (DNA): TGTGCCATCAGTGGGTCCACTCGGGAGGGTTTTAGTGAGCAGTTCTTC.

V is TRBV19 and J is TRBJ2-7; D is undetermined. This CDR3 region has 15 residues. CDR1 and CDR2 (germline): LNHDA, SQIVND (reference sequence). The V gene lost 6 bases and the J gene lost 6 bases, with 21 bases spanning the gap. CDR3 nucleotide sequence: TGTGCCAGTAGCCCCCTCACGAGGCGAGATTCCGAGCAGTACTTC. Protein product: CASSPLTRRDSEQYF.

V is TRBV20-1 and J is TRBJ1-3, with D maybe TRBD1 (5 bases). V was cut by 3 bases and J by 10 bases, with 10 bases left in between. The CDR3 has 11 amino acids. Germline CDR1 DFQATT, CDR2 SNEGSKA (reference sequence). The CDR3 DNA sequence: TGCAGTGCTAGTTTCAGGGAAACCATATATTTT. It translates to CSASFRETIYF.